These 8 T cell receptor beta chains were sequenced from one sample in a study of naive and memory T cell subsets. Four PCR rounds used nested alpha and beta constant region primers plus the SP2 primer. Via MiXCR, TCRdb re-called the 5' RACE reads, giving one row per CDR3 protein. The table records more than 45,000 distinct CDR3 sequences, more than 7% of them present only once. An oligonucleotide containing a UMI was ligated to the 3' end of TCR cDNA. The receptors were gathered from a male donor in good health.

This clonotype came up many times. The genes are TRBV7-9 and TRBJ1-4; D is unclear. CDR3 length equals 13 residues. The V and J ends lost 0 bases and 4 bases respectively, with 3 bases between them. Germline V lookup: CDR1 SEHNR, CDR2 FQNEAQ (reference sequence). The CDR3 spells CASSLAGNEKLFF. CDR3 nucleotide sequence: TGTGCCAGCAGCTTAGCGGGTAATGAAAAACTGTTTTTT.

The chain uses TRBV14 and TRBJ2-5; D is uncertain. The germline gives CDR1 SGHDN, CDR2 FVKESK. The CDR3 covers 13 residues. V was trimmed by 4 bases and J by 5 bases, leaving 11 bases between them. DNA for the CDR3: TGTGCCAGCAGCCTTGGACCCTCCGAGACCCAGTACTTC. Protein product: CASSLGPSETQYF.

This clonotype was detected only a few times. The chain employs TRBV3-1 and TRBJ2-1; perhaps TRBD1 as D (5 bases). With 0 bases removed from V and 9 bases from J, the gap between germline ends came to 15 bases. The CDR3 spans 15 residues. CDR1 LGHDT and CDR2 YNNKEL come from the germline V gene (reference sequence). The CDR3 protein is CASSQDRKGLVEQFF. Here the CDR3 DNA reads TGTGCCAGCAGCCAAGATAGGAAGGGGCTGGTTGAGCAGTTCTTC.

This clonotype was recorded many times. The CDR3 here is CASREGGTGGRTEAFF. In DNA form, the CDR3 reads TGTGCCAGCAGAGAAGGAGGGACAGGGGGGCGGACTGAAGCTTTCTTT. The chain links TRBV6-5 to TRBJ1-1; TRBD1 matches at 11 bases. Germline assignment: CDR1 MNHEY and CDR2 SVGAGI. The length of the CDR3 is 16 residues. V trimming: 6 bases; J trimming: 5 bases; junction bases outside the gene matches: 11.

There are a few counts of this clonotype. The J gene is TRBJ2-1, the V gene TRBV6-1; 9 nucleotides align to TRBD2. This CDR3 is 16 amino acids long. The germline gives CDR1 MNHNS, CDR2 SASEGT. Losses at the gene ends were 7 bases for V and 7 bases for J; bases not matched to a gene: 14. The DNA of the CDR3 is TGTGCCAGCATTTTGTTAGCGGGAGAGTCGGGTAATGAGCAGTTCTTC. Encoded protein: CASILLAGESGNEQFF.

There are a few counts of this clonotype. This chain uses TRBV20-1 with TRBJ2-7; D may correspond to TRBD1 or TRBD2 (7 bases each). The CDR3 covers 13 residues. V dropped 1 base and J dropped 7 bases, with 14 bases sitting between them. In germline, CDR1 is DFQATT, CDR2 SNEGSKA (reference sequence). CDR3 coding DNA: TGCAGTGCTAGAGCCAGGGGGGGGGTGGAGCAGTACTTC. Amino acid sequence: CSARARGGVEQYF.

This clonotype has ten or more counts. This chain links TRBV2 with TRBJ2-3, with 9 bases that match TRBD2. CDR1 and CDR2 (germline): SNHLY, FYNNEI. Trimming at V came to 3 bases and at J to 2 bases, leaving 6 bases not matched to a gene. The CDR3 has 16 residues. Written as DNA, the CDR3 is TGTGCCAGCAGTGATTCGGGCGGGGGGGCCACAGATACGCAGTATTTT. This translates into CASSDSGGGATDTQYF.

This clonotype was recorded a few times. This chain uses TRBV6-5 with TRBJ2-5; 10 nucleotides match TRBD2. This CDR3 comprises 16 residues. Per the germline V gene, CDR1 is MNHEY and CDR2 is SVGAGI. The ends lost 4 bases at V and 1 base at J; junction bases unmatched: 6. CDR3 nucleotides: TGTGCCAGCAGTTCCCTAGCGGGAGCGATCCAAGAGACCCAGTACTTC. Protein: CASSSLAGAIQETQYF.